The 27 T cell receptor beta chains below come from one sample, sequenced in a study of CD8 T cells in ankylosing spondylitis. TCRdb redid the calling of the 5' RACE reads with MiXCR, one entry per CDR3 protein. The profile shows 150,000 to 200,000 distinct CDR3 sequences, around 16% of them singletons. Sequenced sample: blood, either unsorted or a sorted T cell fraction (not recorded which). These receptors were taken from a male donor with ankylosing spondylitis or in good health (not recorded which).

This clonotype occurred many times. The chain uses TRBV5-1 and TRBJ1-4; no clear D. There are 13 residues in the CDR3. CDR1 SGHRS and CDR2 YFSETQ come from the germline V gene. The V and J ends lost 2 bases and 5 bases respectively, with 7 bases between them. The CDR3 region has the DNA TGCGCCAGCAGCTTATACGGGAATGAAAAACTGTTTTTT. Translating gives CASSLYGNEKLFF. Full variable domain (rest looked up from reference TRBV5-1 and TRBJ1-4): KAGVTQTPRYLIKTRGQQVTLSCSPISGHRSVSWYQQTPGQGLQFLFEYFSETQRNKGNFPGRFSGRQFSNSRSEMNVSTLELGDSALYLCASSLYGNEKLFFGSGTQLSVL.

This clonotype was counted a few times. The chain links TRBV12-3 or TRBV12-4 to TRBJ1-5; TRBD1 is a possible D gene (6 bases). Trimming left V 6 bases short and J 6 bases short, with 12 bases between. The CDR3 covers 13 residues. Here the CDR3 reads CASSGQLAQPQHF. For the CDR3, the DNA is TGTGCCAGCAGCGGACAGCTGGCTCAGCCCCAGCATTTT.

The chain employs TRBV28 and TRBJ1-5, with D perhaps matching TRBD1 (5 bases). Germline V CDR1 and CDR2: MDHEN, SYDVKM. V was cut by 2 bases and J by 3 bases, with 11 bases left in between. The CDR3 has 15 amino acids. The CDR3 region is CASSLGDRINQPQHF. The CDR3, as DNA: TGTGCCAGCAGTTTAGGAGACAGAATCAATCAGCCCCAGCATTTT. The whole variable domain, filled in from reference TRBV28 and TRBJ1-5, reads DVKVTQSSRYLVKRTGEKVFLECVQDMDHENMFWYRQDPGLGLRLIYFSYDVKMKEKGDIPEGYSVSREKKERFSLILESASTNQTSMYLCASSLGDRINQPQHFGDGTRLSIL.

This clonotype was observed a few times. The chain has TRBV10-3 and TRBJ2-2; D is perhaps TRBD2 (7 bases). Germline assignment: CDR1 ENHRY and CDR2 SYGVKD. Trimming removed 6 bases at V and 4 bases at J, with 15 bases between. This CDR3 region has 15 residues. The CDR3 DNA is TGTGCCATCAGGGGGGGGGCGGACCGCACCGGGGAGCTGTTTTTT. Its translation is CAIRGGADRTGELFF.

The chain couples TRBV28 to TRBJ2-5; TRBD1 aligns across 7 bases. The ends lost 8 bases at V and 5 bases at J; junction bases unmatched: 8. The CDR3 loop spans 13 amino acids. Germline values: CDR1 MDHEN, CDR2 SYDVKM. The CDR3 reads CASGEGGRETQYF. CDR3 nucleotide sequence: TGTGCCAGCGGAGAAGGGGGCCGGGAGACCCAGTACTTC.

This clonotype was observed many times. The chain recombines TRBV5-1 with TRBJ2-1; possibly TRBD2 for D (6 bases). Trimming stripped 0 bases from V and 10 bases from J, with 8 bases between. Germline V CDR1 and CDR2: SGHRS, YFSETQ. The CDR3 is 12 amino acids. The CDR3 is CASSLDGGEQFF. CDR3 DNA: TGCGCCAGCAGCTTGGATGGGGGGGAGCAGTTCTTC.

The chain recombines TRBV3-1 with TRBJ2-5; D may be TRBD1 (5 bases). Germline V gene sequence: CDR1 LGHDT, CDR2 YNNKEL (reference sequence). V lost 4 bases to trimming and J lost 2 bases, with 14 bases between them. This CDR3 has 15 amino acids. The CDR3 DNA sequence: TGTGCCAGCAGCCGAAGGCCAGGGTCACAAGAGACCCAGTACTTC. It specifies CASSRRPGSQETQYF.

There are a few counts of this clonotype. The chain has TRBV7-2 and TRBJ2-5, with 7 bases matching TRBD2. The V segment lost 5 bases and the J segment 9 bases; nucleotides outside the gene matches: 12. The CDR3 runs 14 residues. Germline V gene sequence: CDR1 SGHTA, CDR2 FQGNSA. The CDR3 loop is CASSPRTSTRAQYF. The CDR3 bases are TGTGCCAGCAGCCCGCGGACTAGTACCCGGGCCCAGTACTTC.

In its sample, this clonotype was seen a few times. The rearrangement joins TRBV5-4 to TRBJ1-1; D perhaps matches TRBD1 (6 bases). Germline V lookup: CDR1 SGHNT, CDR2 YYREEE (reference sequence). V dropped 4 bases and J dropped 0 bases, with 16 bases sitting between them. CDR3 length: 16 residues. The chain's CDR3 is CASSHGAGVLNTEAFF. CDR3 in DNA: TGTGCCAGCAGCCACGGGGCAGGGGTGCTGAACACTGAAGCTTTCTTT. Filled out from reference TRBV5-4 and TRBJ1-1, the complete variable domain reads ETGVTQSPTHLIKTRGQQVTLRCSSQSGHNTVSWYQQALGQGPQFIFQYYREEENGRGNFPPRFSGLQFPNYSSELNVNALELDDSALYLCASSHGAGVLNTEAFFGQGTRLTVV.

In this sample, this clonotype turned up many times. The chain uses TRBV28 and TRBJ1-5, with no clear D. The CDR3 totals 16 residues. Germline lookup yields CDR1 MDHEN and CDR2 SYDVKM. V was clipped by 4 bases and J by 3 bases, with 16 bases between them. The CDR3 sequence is CASSWKFRHFNQPQHF. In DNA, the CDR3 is TGTGCCAGCAGTTGGAAGTTCAGGCACTTCAATCAGCCCCAGCATTTT.

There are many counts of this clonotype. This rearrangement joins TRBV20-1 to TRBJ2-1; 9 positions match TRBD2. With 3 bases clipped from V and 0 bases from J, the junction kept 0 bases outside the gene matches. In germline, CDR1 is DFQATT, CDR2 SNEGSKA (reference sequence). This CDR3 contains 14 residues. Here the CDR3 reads CSASSGSSYNEQFF. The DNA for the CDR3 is TGCAGTGCTAGTAGCGGGAGCTCCTACAATGAGCAGTTCTTC.

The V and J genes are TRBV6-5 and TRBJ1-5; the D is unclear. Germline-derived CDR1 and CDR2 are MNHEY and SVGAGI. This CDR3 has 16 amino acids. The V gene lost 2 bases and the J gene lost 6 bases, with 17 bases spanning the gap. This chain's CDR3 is CASSYRPGNEGQPQHF. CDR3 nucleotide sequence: TGTGCCAGCAGTTACAGGCCGGGTAATGAGGGTCAGCCCCAGCATTTT.

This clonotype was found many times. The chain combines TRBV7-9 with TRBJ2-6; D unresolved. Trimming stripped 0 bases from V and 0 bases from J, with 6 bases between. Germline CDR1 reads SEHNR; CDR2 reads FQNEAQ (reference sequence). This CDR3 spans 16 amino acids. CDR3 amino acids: CASSLAWGSGANVLTF. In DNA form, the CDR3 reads TGTGCCAGCAGCTTAGCGTGGGGCTCTGGGGCCAACGTCCTGACTTTC. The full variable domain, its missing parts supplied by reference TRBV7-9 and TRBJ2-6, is DTGVSQNPRHKITKRGQNVTFRCDPISEHNRLYWYRQTLGQGPEFLTYFQNEAQLEKSRLLSDRFSAERPKGSFSTLEIQRTEQGDSAMYLCASSLAWGSGANVLTFGAGSRLTVL.

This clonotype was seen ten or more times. CDR3: CASRGYGGTYNEQFF. For the CDR3, the DNA is TGTGCCAGCAGGGGCTATGGCGGAACCTACAATGAGCAGTTCTTC. The chain carries TRBV2 and TRBJ2-1; no definite D call. There are 15 residues in the CDR3. Looked up from germline, CDR1 is SNHLY and CDR2 is FYNNEI. V gave up 6 bases and J gave up 2 bases, with 14 bases separating them.

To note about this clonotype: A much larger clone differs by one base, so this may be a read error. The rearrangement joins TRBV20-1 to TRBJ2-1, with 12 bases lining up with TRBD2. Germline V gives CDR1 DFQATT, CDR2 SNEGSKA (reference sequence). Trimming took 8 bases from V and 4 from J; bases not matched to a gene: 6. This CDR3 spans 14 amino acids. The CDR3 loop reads CSTSGLAGYNEQFF. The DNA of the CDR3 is TGCAGTACAAGTGGACTAGCGGGGTACAATGAGCAGTTCTTC.

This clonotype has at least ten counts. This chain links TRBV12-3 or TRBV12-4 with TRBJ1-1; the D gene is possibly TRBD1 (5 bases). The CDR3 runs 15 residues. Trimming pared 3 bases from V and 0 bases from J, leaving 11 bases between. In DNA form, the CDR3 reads TGTGCCAGCAGTTTCGGGGGAAGGGTGAACACTGAAGCTTTCTTT. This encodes CASSFGGRVNTEAFF.

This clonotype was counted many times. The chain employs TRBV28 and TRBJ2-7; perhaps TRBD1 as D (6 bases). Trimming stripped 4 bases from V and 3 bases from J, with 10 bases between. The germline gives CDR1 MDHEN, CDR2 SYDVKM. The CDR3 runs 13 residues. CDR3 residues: CASSSGEYYEQYF. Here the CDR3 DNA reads TGTGCCAGCAGTTCAGGGGAGTACTACGAGCAGTACTTC.

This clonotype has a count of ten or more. The CDR3 here is CSAGVGHEEKLFF. CDR3 nucleotide sequence: TGCAGTGCTGGGGTCGGCCATGAGGAAAAACTGTTTTTT. The rearrangement joins TRBV20-1 to TRBJ1-4; D uncertain. Deletions cut 5 bases from V and 8 bases from J, with 15 bases between. Looked up from germline, CDR1 is DFQATT and CDR2 is SNEGSKA (reference sequence). The CDR3 spans 13 residues.

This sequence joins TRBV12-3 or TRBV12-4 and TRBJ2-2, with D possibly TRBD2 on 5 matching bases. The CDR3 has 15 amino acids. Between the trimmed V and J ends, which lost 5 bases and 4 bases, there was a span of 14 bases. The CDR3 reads CASSPAAGITGELFF. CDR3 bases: TGTGCCAGCAGTCCCGCGGCCGGGATCACCGGGGAGCTGTTTTTT.

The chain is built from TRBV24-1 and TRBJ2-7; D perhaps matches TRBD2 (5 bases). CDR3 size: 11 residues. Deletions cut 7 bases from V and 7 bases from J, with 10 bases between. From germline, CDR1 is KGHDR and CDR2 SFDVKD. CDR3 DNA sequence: TGTGCCACCAGGGGAACGGGGGAGCAGTACTTC. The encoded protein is CATRGTGEQYF.

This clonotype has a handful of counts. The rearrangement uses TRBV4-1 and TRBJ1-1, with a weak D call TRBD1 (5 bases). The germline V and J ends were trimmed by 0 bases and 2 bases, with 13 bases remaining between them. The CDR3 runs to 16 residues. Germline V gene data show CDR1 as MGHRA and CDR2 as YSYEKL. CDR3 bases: TGCGCCAGCAGCCAAGATGGGGCAGGGCGCAACACTGAAGCTTTCTTT. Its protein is CASSQDGAGRNTEAFF.

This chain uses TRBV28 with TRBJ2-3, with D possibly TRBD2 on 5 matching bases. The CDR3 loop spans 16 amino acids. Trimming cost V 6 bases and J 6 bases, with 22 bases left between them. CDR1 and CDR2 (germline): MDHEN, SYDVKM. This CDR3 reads CASSSSHGRELDTQYF. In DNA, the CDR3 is TGTGCCAGCAGCTCGTCACATGGACGGGAACTGGATACGCAGTATTTT.

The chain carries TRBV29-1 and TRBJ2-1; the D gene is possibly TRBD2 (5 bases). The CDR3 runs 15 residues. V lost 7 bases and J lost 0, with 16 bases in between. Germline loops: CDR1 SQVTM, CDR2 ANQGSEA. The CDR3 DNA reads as TGCAGCGCCCCAAGTGAGGGCTTCTCCTACAATGAGCAGTTCTTC. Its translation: CSAPSEGFSYNEQFF.

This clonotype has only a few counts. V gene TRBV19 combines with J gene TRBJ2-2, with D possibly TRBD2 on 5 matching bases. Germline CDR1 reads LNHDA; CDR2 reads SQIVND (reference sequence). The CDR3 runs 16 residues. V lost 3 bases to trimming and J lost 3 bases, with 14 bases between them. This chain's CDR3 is CASSIEGPGYTGELFF. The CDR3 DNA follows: TGTGCCAGTAGTATCGAGGGTCCGGGATACACCGGGGAGCTGTTTTTT.

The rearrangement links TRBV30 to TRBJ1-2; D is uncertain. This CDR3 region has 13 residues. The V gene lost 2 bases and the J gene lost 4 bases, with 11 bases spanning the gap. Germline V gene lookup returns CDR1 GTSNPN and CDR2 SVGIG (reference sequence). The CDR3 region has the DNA TGTGCCTGGAGTTCCGGGAAGGCCTATGGCTACACCTTC. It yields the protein CAWSSGKAYGYTF.

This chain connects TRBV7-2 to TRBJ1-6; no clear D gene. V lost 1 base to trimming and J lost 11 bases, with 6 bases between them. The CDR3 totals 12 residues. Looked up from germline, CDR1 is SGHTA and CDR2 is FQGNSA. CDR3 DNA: TGTGCCAGCAGCTTAGAGGGAACACCCCTCCACTTT. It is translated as CASSLEGTPLHF.

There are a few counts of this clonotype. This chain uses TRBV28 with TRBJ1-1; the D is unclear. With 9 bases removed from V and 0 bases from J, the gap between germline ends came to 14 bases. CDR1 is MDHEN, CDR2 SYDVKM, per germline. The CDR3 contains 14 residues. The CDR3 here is CASRGRELNTEAFF. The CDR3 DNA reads TGTGCCAGTCGTGGGAGGGAGTTGAACACTGAAGCTTTCTTT. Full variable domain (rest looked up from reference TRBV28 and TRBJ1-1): DVKVTQSSRYLVKRTGEKVFLECVQDMDHENMFWYRQDPGLGLRLIYFSYDVKMKEKGDIPEGYSVSREKKERFSLILESASTNQTSMYLCASRGRELNTEAFFGQGTRLTVV.